This section outlines one T cell receptor beta chain sequence together with its context. The sample is drawn from a study of blood T cell repertoires in COVID-19. This study enrolled people aged about 18 to 100 from approximately 25 US geographic areas. TCRdb's copy holds only in-frame clones and misses some; the assay was immunoSEQ multiplex PCR. The sample gives about 150,000 clones, under 90% of which show up once; roughly 8% is in the top ten. Per germline, CDR1 SGHRS and CDR2 YFSETQ. CDR3 length: 17 residues. J was trimmed by 6 bases and V by 4 bases; bases with no gene match: 16. This chain uses TRBV5-1 with TRBJ2-3, with 8 bases fitting TRBD2. Sequencing input: PBMCs or T cells enriched from blood (not recorded which). This sequence was found in a woman between 50 and 59 years old who had recovered from COVID-19. The CDR3 region has the DNA TGCGCCAGCAGCGACAATCCGGGGGGGAACAAAGGGGATACGCAGTATTTT. This codes for CASSDNPGGNKGDTQYF.